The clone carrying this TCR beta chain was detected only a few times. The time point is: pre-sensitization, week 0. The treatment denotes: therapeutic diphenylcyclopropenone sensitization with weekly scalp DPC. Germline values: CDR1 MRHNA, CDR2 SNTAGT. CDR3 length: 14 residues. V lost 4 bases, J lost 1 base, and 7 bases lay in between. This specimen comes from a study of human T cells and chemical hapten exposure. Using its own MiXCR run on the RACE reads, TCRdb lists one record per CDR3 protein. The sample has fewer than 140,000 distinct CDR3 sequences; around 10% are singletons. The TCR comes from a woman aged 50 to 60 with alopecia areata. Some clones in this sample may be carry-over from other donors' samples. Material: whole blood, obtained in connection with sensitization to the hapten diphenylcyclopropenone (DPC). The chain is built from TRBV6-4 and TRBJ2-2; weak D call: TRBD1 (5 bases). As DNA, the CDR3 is TGTGCCAGCAGTGTTCAGGGGAACACCGGGGAGCTGTTTTTT. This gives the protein CASSVQGNTGELFF.